These T cell receptor beta chains were read from a single sample in a study of T cell repertoires in cytomegalovirus infection. These TCRs' antigens remain unknown. MiXCR, applied by TCRdb to the reads, yields one record per CDR3 protein. Of some 920,000 distinct CDR3 sequences detected, roughly 30% appear once; the ten largest clones hold around an eighth. Specimen: cultured CD8+ T cells from PBMCs, collected from culture after CMV antigen stimulation. The receptor source for this set is a human donor in good health (CMV status not recorded). Some clones in this sample may be carry-over from other donors' samples. Both conserved end residues are part of each CDR3. A D gene is named only where the DNA matches it firmly. A clone size is listed for some rows: how often the clone was seen (once, few, many), or a class if it is expanded.

J,D,V,size,length,CDR3,DNA
TRBJ2-5,-,TRBV11-2,-,15,CASSLQDISKETQYF,TGTGCCAGCAGCTTACAGGACATTTCAAAAGAGACCCAGTACTTC
TRBJ2-1,-,TRBV5-6,few,14,CASNFRVGYNEQFF,TGTGCCAGCAATTTTCGGGTCGGCTACAATGAGCAGTTCTTC
TRBJ1-5,-,TRBV10-3,-,16,CAISEFRDTYNQPQHF,TGTGCCATCAGTGAATTCCGGGACACCTACAATCAGCCCCAGCATTTT
TRBJ1-2,-,TRBV12-3/TRBV12-4,-,13,CASSFIVQHGYTF,TGTGCCAGCAGCTTTATCGTCCAGCATGGCTACACCTTC
TRBJ1-5,-,TRBV19,few,13,CATPGLTIWPQHF,TGTGCCACCCCGGGACTCACGATTTGGCCCCAGCATTTT
TRBJ2-5,-,TRBV7-8,many,13,CASSRQVQETQYF,TGTGCCAGCAGTCGACAGGTCCAAGAGACCCAGTACTTC
TRBJ1-1,-,TRBV27,-,16,CASSPLTTRVNTEAFF,TGTGCCAGCAGTCCCCTGACAACGAGGGTGAACACTGAAGCTTTCTTT
TRBJ1-1,TRBD1,TRBV12-3/TRBV12-4,many,13,CASSPDRVTEAFF,TGTGCCAGCAGCCCGGACAGGGTTACTGAAGCTTTCTTT
TRBJ1-2,-,TRBV5-4,-,11,CASRTTYGYTF,TGTGCCAGCAGGACGACTTATGGCTACACCTTC
TRBJ2-7,-,TRBV27,-,16,CASSLVRRIDSYEQYF,TGTGCCAGCAGTTTAGTGCGCCGGATTGATTCCTACGAGCAGTACTTC
TRBJ1-1,TRBD1,TRBV5-1,-,14,CASSLATGSTEAFF,TGCGCCAGCAGCTTGGCGACAGGGAGCACTGAAGCTTTCTTT
TRBJ2-3,-,TRBV28,once,16,CANSPTEGGIADTQYF,TGTGCCAACAGTCCCACCGAAGGGGGAATCGCAGATACGCAGTATTTT
TRBJ2-1,TRBD2,TRBV20-1,-,14,CSASGGGEKNEQFF,TGCAGTGCTAGCGGGGGGGGTGAAAAGAATGAGCAGTTCTTC
TRBJ2-5,-,TRBV7-8,many,16,CASSLAGHPLRETQYF,TGTGCCAGCAGCCTCGCGGGACACCCCCTCAGGGAGACCCAGTACTTC
TRBJ2-7,TRBD2,TRBV10-3,many,16,CAISDLAGTSGHEQYF,TGTGCCATCAGTGATTTAGCAGGGACTAGTGGGCACGAGCAGTACTTC
TRBJ1-4,-,TRBV7-9,few,14,CASSLGSLNEKLFF,TGTGCCAGCAGTTTAGGCAGCCTTAATGAAAAACTGTTTTTT
TRBJ1-2,-,TRBV7-3,few,18,CASSLTTSSGRTRDGYTF,TGTGCCAGCAGCTTAACTACTTCCTCCGGACGGACCCGGGATGGCTACACCTTC
TRBJ2-7,-,TRBV2,-,13,CAIRPPTVDEQYF,TGTGCCATTCGACCTCCAACAGTGGACGAGCAGTACTTC
TRBJ2-6,TRBD1,TRBV27,few,14,CACGTGFGANVLTF,TGTGCCTGTGGGACAGGGTTTGGGGCCAACGTCCTGACTTTC
TRBJ1-1,-,TRBV4-3,-,14,CASSQLRGRTEAFF,TGCGCCAGCAGCCAACTGCGGGGTAGGACTGAAGCTTTCTTT
TRBJ1-1,-,TRBV29-1,many,10,CSVSGTEAFF,TGCAGCGTTTCAGGGACTGAAGCTTTCTTT
TRBJ2-1,TRBD2,TRBV7-2,many,16,CASSLRVAGGLDEQFF,TGTGCCAGCAGCTTACGCGTAGCGGGGGGGCTCGATGAGCAGTTCTTC
TRBJ2-7,-,TRBV4-1,-,15,CASSQDPVGSYEQYF,TGCGCCAGCAGCCAAGATCCCGTCGGGTCCTACGAGCAGTACTTC
TRBJ1-1,-,TRBV19,-,14,CASWVQEIGTEAFF,TGTGCCAGTTGGGTCCAGGAGATAGGAACTGAAGCTTTCTTT
TRBJ1-5,-,TRBV19,-,17,CASSIDDSKTRNQPQHF,TGTGCCAGTAGTATAGATGATTCCAAGACTCGCAATCAGCCCCAGCATTTT
TRBJ2-5,TRBD2,TRBV19,few,13,CASSISGGKTQYF,TGTGCCAGTAGTATCTCCGGGGGGAAGACCCAGTACTTC
TRBJ1-2,-,TRBV28,-,14,CASSFGPDPNGYTF,TGTGCCAGCAGTTTTGGGCCCGATCCCAACGGCTACACCTTC
TRBJ1-5,TRBD1,TRBV4-1,-,17,CASSPGTGPFSNQPQHF,TGCGCCAGCAGCCCCGGGACAGGGCCCTTTAGCAATCAGCCCCAGCATTTT
TRBJ1-6,TRBD1,TRBV4-1,-,16,CASSQGQGVVNSPLHF,TGCGCCAGCAGCCAAGGACAGGGGGTAGTAAATTCACCCCTCCACTTT
TRBJ1-4,TRBD1,TRBV7-6,-,15,CASTQLGDSGEKLFF,TGTGCCAGCACCCAGTTGGGGGACAGTGGGGAAAAACTGTTTTTT
TRBJ2-2,TRBD2,TRBV12-3/TRBV12-4,few,16,CASSPLAGAGTGELFF,TGTGCCAGCAGTCCACTAGCGGGGGCGGGAACCGGGGAGCTGTTTTTT
TRBJ1-5,-,TRBV2,-,20,CASSDSLPNTRGYSNQPQHF,TGTGCCAGCAGTGACAGTCTGCCCAACACGCGGGGGTATAGCAATCAGCCCCAGCATTTT
TRBJ1-2,TRBD1,TRBV5-4,few,14,CASSWTGGEDGYTF,TGTGCCAGCAGCTGGACAGGGGGCGAGGATGGCTACACCTTC
TRBJ2-1,TRBD2,TRBV5-1,-,16,CASTYLLAGSHNEQFF,TGCGCCAGCACCTACTTACTAGCGGGGTCCCACAATGAGCAGTTCTTC
TRBJ1-4,-,TRBV7-6,few,19,CASSLILLGREVIDEKLFF,TGTGCCAGCAGCTTAATCTTGTTAGGACGCGAAGTCATTGATGAAAAACTGTTTTTT
TRBJ2-7,-,TRBV12-3/TRBV12-4,-,14,CASSLTSPGDEQYF,TGTGCCAGCAGTTTAACTTCGCCCGGGGACGAGCAGTACTTC
TRBJ1-1,-,TRBV6-1,-,13,CASSFDASTEAFF,TGTGCCAGCAGTTTTGACGCGAGCACTGAAGCTTTCTTT
TRBJ2-1,-,TRBV4-1,-,16,CASSQDDLTSATRRFF,TGCGCCAGCAGCCAAGATGATCTCACCTCAGCAACCCGGCGGTTCTTC
TRBJ2-7,-,TRBV7-8,once,12,CVSRPPSYEQYF,TGTGTCAGCAGACCCCCCTCCTACGAGCAGTACTTC
TRBJ2-1,TRBD1,TRBV12-5,-,14,CASGEDRVYNEQFF,TGTGCTAGTGGAGAGGACAGGGTCTACAATGAGCAGTTCTTC
TRBJ2-2,-,TRBV11-3,few,11,CASSLGSELFF,TGTGCCAGCAGCTTAGGATCAGAGCTGTTTTTT
TRBJ1-4,-,TRBV4-1,-,16,CASGPKVTEHNEKLFF,TGCGCCAGCGGCCCTAAAGTGACAGAGCATAATGAAAAACTGTTTTTT
TRBJ1-5,-,TRBV27,-,16,CASSLSSRGSGQPQHF,TGTGCCAGCAGTTTATCCTCTAGGGGATCTGGTCAGCCCCAGCATTTT
TRBJ2-1,TRBD1,TRBV7-6,once,13,CASSPGQGLEQFF,TGTGCCAGCAGCCCCGGACAGGGCCTTGAGCAGTTCTTC
TRBJ2-1,TRBD2,TRBV7-2,many,15,CASSPSGGPYNEQFF,TGTGCCAGCTCACCAAGCGGGGGGCCCTACAATGAGCAGTTCTTC
TRBJ2-7,TRBD2,TRBV7-2,many,14,CASAPGLAGYEQYF,TGTGCCAGCGCACCGGGCCTAGCGGGATACGAGCAGTACTTC
TRBJ1-3,TRBD1,TRBV20-1,few,16,CSARGPSGQAGNTIYF,TGCAGTGCTAGAGGCCCCTCCGGACAGGCGGGAAACACCATATATTTT
TRBJ2-1,TRBD2,TRBV11-3,few,19,CASRGGLAGGPGTYNEQFF,TGTGCCAGCAGGGGGGGACTAGCGGGAGGCCCCGGGACCTACAATGAGCAGTTCTTC
TRBJ1-2,-,TRBV12-3/TRBV12-4,few,13,CASSSGGVMGYTF,TGTGCCAGCAGTTCGGGAGGGGTTATGGGCTACACCTTC
TRBJ2-5,TRBD2,TRBV10-3,once,16,CAISERGLAGFETQYF,TGTGCCATCAGTGAGCGGGGACTAGCGGGATTCGAGACCCAGTACTTC
TRBJ1-5,TRBD1,TRBV15,few,16,CATSRKGQEFDQPQHF,TGTGCCACCAGCAGAAAAGGACAGGAGTTTGATCAGCCCCAGCATTTT
TRBJ2-1,TRBD2,TRBV7-6,few,16,CASSRGASGGAVEQFF,TGTGCCAGCAGCCGTGGTGCTAGCGGGGGGGCAGTGGAGCAGTTCTTC
TRBJ1-5,-,TRBV6-8,-,16,CASTPGRTQTNQPQHF,TGTGCCAGCACCCCGGGCAGAACCCAAACCAATCAGCCCCAGCATTTT
TRBJ2-7,TRBD1,TRBV7-6,few,16,CASSPPGQVIEYEQYF,TGTGCCAGCAGCCCGCCGGGACAGGTAATTGAATACGAGCAGTACTTC
TRBJ2-7,TRBD2,TRBV6-6,few,19,CASSYSGSGGDYTGNEQYF,TGTGCCAGCAGTTACTCTGGTAGCGGGGGGGATTATACGGGCAACGAGCAGTACTTC